Listed below are T cell receptor beta chains from one sample, sequenced in a study of cytomegalovirus exposure and HLA in healthy donors. The method was immunoSEQ multiplex PCR; TCRdb's version includes in-frame clones alone and lacks a portion of them. The sample includes around 50,000 clones, 80% to 95% seen only once; the top ten take around 5.8%. Sequenced: PBMCs. These TCRs come from a woman aged 18 to 35 in good health and CMV-seronegative. Both conserved end residues are part of each CDR3. D genes are given only for firm matches. Clone size is shown for a subset of rows, as once, few, many or a class of expanded clone.

d_gene | j_gene | abundance | v_gene | CDR3aa | CDR3nt
. | TRBJ1-2 | . | TRBV10-3 | CAISRGADLINYGYTF | TGTGCCATCAGCCGGGGGGCAGATTTAATTAACTATGGCTACACCTTC
TRBD1 | TRBJ1-3 | . | TRBV7-9 | CASSLVVGRGTGNTIYF | TGTGCCAGCAGCTTAGTAGTTGGCAGGGGGACTGGAAACACCATATATTTT
. | TRBJ2-5 | few | TRBV19 | CASSIGQRDWETQYF | TGTGCCAGTAGTATAGGCCAACGGGATTGGGAGACCCAGTACTTC
. | TRBJ1-5 | . | TRBV5-6 | CASSPWTLGQPQHF | TGTGCCAGCAGCCCGTGGACTTTAGGTCAGCCCCAGCATTTT
TRBD2 | TRBJ2-1 | . | TRBV14 | CASSRGTSRYNEQFF | TGTGCCAGCAGCCGCGGGACTAGCCGCTACAATGAGCAGTTCTTC
. | TRBJ1-2 | . | TRBV18 | CASSADSMGGYTF | TGTGCCAGCTCAGCGGACTCTATGGGTGGCTACACCTTC
. | TRBJ1-2 | . | TRBV2 | CASRGPDGYTF | TGTGCCAGCAGGGGGCCGGATGGCTACACCTTC
. | TRBJ1-1 | . | TRBV6-6 | CASSYVPGGLNTEAFF | TGTGCCAGCAGTTACGTCCCAGGCGGGCTGAACACTGAAGCTTTCTTT
TRBD1 | TRBJ1-2 | . | TRBV10-3 | CATSNVGTDYGYTF | TGTGCCACCAGTAATGTCGGGACAGACTATGGCTACACCTTC
TRBD2 | TRBJ2-3 | . | TRBV11-2 | CASSLGGGGPSTDTQYF | TGTGCCAGCAGCTTAGGGGGGGGAGGGCCTAGCACAGATACGCAGTATTTT
TRBD1 | TRBJ1-1 | . | TRBV7-9 | CASSSPTRGDTEAFF | TGTGCCAGCAGCTCCCCGACCAGGGGGGACACTGAAGCTTTCTTT
TRBD2 | TRBJ2-3 | . | TRBV5-4 | CASSSGTSGSSTDTQYF | TGTGCCAGCAGCTCAGGGACTAGCGGCTCTAGCACAGATACGCAGTATTTT
TRBD1 | TRBJ1-6 | . | TRBV7-9 | CASSLEGTGWSPLHF | TGTGCCAGCAGCCTGGAGGGGACAGGGTGGTCACCCCTCCACTTT
. | TRBJ1-5 | . | TRBV5-5 | CASSLATGSKPQHF | TGTGCCAGCAGCTTGGCGACAGGTTCGAAGCCCCAGCATTTT
TRBD1 | TRBJ1-5 | . | TRBV7-2 | CASSPTGSQPQHF | TGTGCCAGCAGCCCGACAGGGTCTCAGCCCCAGCATTTT
TRBD1 | TRBJ1-3 | few | TRBV5-4 | CASSFPGQGNTIYF | TGTGCCAGCAGCTTTCCGGGACAGGGAAACACCATATATTTT
. | TRBJ1-5 | . | TRBV7-3 | CASSQGGDQPQHF | TGTGCCAGCAGCCAGGGTGGCGATCAGCCCCAGCATTTT
TRBD1 | TRBJ1-2 | . | TRBV20-1 | CSARTGNGYTF | TGCAGTGCTAGGACAGGGAATGGCTACACCTTC
TRBD1 | TRBJ2-7 | . | TRBV6-1 | CASRKGQTLREQYF | TGTGCCAGCAGAAAGGGACAGACTCTTAGGGAGCAGTACTTC
. | TRBJ1-2 | once | TRBV6-5 | CASSSGDTGSRGYTF | TGTGCCAGCAGTTCCGGGGATACAGGGTCTCGCGGCTACACCTTC
TRBD1 | TRBJ2-7 | . | TRBV5-1 | CASSFSGQDEQYF | TGCGCCAGCAGCTTCAGCGGACAGGATGAGCAGTACTTC
TRBD1 | TRBJ1-2 | . | TRBV9 | CASSARDRGRGGYTF | TGTGCCAGCAGCGCCCGGGACAGGGGGCGAGGCGGCTACACCTTC
TRBD1 | TRBJ1-4 | . | TRBV10-3 | CAISDTGGWNEKLFF | TGTGCCATCAGCGACACAGGGGGATGGAATGAAAAACTGTTTTTT
. | TRBJ1-4 | . | TRBV18 | CASSPPGGGEKLFF | TGTGCCAGCTCACCACCTGGGGGAGGTGAAAAACTGTTTTTT
. | TRBJ1-4 | . | TRBV2 | CASSETHGEKLFF | TGTGCCAGCAGTGAAACCCACGGGGAAAAACTGTTTTTT
. | TRBJ2-5 | once | TRBV5-1 | CASSLSAVKMETQYF | TGCGCCAGCAGCTTGAGTGCGGTTAAAATGGAGACCCAGTACTTC
TRBD1 | TRBJ1-4 | . | TRBV18 | CASSPPGQRNEKLFF | TGTGCCAGCTCACCACCGGGACAGCGTAATGAAAAACTGTTTTTT
TRBD1 | TRBJ1-4 | . | TRBV4-1 | CASRRHLTDRVVANEKLFF | TGCGCCAGCCGCCGGCACCTTACTGACAGGGTTGTCGCTAATGAAAAACTGTTTTTT
. | TRBJ2-7 | . | TRBV29-1 | CSVQGRTYEQYF | TGCAGCGTTCAGGGGAGAACCTACGAGCAGTACTTC
. | TRBJ1-5 | once | TRBV7-2 | CASSLRTGYNQPQHF | TGTGCCAGCAGCTTACGAACAGGGTACAATCAGCCCCAGCATTTT
. | TRBJ2-7 | . | TRBV7-9 | CASSLAGGPVEQYF | TGTGCCAGCAGCTTAGCGGGGGGGCCGGTCGAGCAGTACTTC
TRBD1 | TRBJ2-7 | . | TRBV6-5 | CASRDRGLPRAQYF | TGTGCCAGTCGTGACAGGGGATTACCTAGGGCGCAGTACTTC
TRBD2 | TRBJ2-7 | . | TRBV7-9 | CASSPESLAGYEQYF | TGTGCCAGCAGCCCCGAAAGCCTAGCGGGCTACGAGCAGTACTTC
TRBD1 | TRBJ2-2 | once | TRBV7-6 | CASSGRQGANTGELFF | TGTGCCAGCAGCGGGAGACAGGGGGCGAACACCGGGGAGCTGTTTTTT
TRBD2 | TRBJ2-1 | . | TRBV6-6 | CASIGRGKQFF | TGTGCCAGCATCGGGAGGGGTAAGCAGTTCTTC
. | TRBJ1-2 | once | TRBV2 | CASRPNAGGAYGYTF | TGTGCCAGCAGACCCAATGCGGGGGGCGCGTATGGCTACACCTTC
TRBD2 | TRBJ2-1 | . | TRBV14 | CASSQNAFGLAVFEQFF | TGTGCCAGCAGCCAAAATGCGTTTGGACTAGCGGTATTTGAGCAGTTCTTC